Below are 2 T cell receptor beta chains sequenced from a single sample in a study of blood T cell repertoires in COVID-19. The method was immunoSEQ multiplex PCR; TCRdb's version includes in-frame clones alone and lacks a portion of them. The sample records 150,000 or so clones, 85% to 95% being singletons. The sample consisted of peripheral blood. The receptors were sampled from a man aged 45-65 years with acute or convalescent COVID-19.

J is TRBJ1-5 and V is TRBV24-1; 10 positions match TRBD1. CDR1 KGHDR and CDR2 SFDVKD come from the germline V gene. Trimming at V came to 4 bases and at J to 6 bases, leaving 2 bases not matched to a gene. This CDR3 is 14 amino acids long. CDR3 loop: CATSERDRGQPQHF. The CDR3 DNA follows: TGTGCCACCAGTGAGCGGGACAGGGGTCAGCCCCAGCATTTT.

On this clone: This sample includes further DNA sequences coding for the same CDR3. Here the CDR3 DNA reads TGTGCCAGTAGTTTTACAGGGAGTGGCTACACCTTC. Amino acids: CASSFTGSGYTF. The chain combines TRBV19 with TRBJ1-2; TRBD1 is a possible D gene (6 bases). Germline assignment: CDR1 LNHDA and CDR2 SQIVND (reference sequence). V lost 5 bases to trimming and J lost 7 bases, with 11 bases between them. CDR3 length: 12 amino acids.